Presented here are 32 T cell receptor beta chains from one specimen sequenced in a study of shared clonotypes between healthy human individuals. Method: immunoSEQ multiplex PCR; TCRdb's copy keeps in-frame clones and lacks some. This table holds some 1.5 million clones, 95% to 99% found once. Input material: naive CD4+ T cells sorted from blood. Subset here: CD45RA+ positively selected. Every receptor here comes from a man aged 30 to 39 in good health.

The V call is TRBV10-3, the J call TRBJ1-1; D is ambiguous. Germline values: CDR1 ENHRY, CDR2 SYGVKD. Trimming pared 4 bases from V and 3 bases from J, leaving 12 bases between. The CDR3 spans 14 residues. CDR3 loop: CAISVLGMDTEAFF. The DNA of the CDR3 is TGTGCCATCAGTGTACTAGGTATGGACACTGAAGCTTTCTTT.

This chain joins TRBV10-2 and TRBJ2-2; the D gene is possibly TRBD2 (6 bases). Germline lookup yields CDR1 WSHSY and CDR2 SAAADI. The CDR3 extends over 17 amino acids. CDR3 in amino acids: CGSPGLPRLGNTGELFF. The CDR3 DNA follows: TGCGGATCACCGGGACTCCCAAGGTTGGGGAACACCGGGGAGCTGTTTTTT.

This chain connects TRBV14 to TRBJ2-5; D might be TRBD1 or TRBD2, each matching 5 bases. Looked up from germline, CDR1 is SGHDN and CDR2 is FVKESK. The CDR3 covers 16 residues. Trimming left V 0 bases short and J 4 bases short, with 15 bases between. The CDR3 coding sequence is TGTGCCAGCAGCCAAGAATCCGGGACGATCGCAGAGACCCAGTACTTC. Its protein product is CASSQESGTIAETQYF.

V is TRBV28 and J is TRBJ1-5; D gene uncertain. The germline V gene encodes CDR1 MDHEN and CDR2 SYDVKM. V lost 0 bases, J lost 6 bases, and 9 bases lay in between. The CDR3 spans 14 residues. The CDR3 sequence: CASSLWSDGQPQHF. The CDR3, as DNA: TGTGCCAGCAGTTTATGGTCTGATGGTCAGCCCCAGCATTTT.

The chain links TRBV6-5 to TRBJ2-5, with D perhaps matching TRBD1 (6 bases). The V gene's germline CDR1 is MNHEY and CDR2 SVGAGI. This CDR3 region has 13 residues. Trimming cost V 9 bases and J 5 bases, with 16 bases left between them. CDR3 in amino acids: CASGQRYMETQYF. In DNA form, the CDR3 reads TGTGCCAGTGGACAGCGATATATGGAGACCCAGTACTTC.

The V and J genes are TRBV4-1 and TRBJ2-2; 13 bases are shared with TRBD2. The ends lost 1 base at V and 5 bases at J; junction bases unmatched: 7. CDR1 and CDR2 (germline): MGHRA, YSYEKL. The length of the CDR3 is 18 residues. CDR3 amino acids: CASSQVLAGGPRTGELFF. The CDR3 coding sequence is TGCGCCAGCAGCCAAGTACTAGCGGGAGGGCCACGAACCGGGGAGCTGTTTTTT.

The chain carries TRBV18 and TRBJ2-5; D remains ambiguous. V lost 4 bases and J 2 bases, leaving 14 bases between the germline ends. Per the germline V gene, CDR1 is KGHSH and CDR2 is LQKENI. The CDR3 covers 15 residues. The CDR3 reads CASSQGWDKQETQYF. The CDR3 DNA reads TGTGCCAGCTCACAGGGATGGGATAAACAAGAGACCCAGTACTTC.

This clone was seen only a few times. Other nucleotide sequences from this sample produce the same CDR3. The chain uses TRBV5-1 and TRBJ1-5; D is unclear. The germline CDR1 and CDR2 sequences are SGHRS and YFSETQ. The CDR3 loop spans 15 amino acids. Trimming cost V 0 bases and J 0 bases, with 7 bases left between them. The DNA for the CDR3 is TGCGCCAGCAGCTTGGACAGTTATAGCAATCAGCCCCAGCATTTT. It yields the protein CASSLDSYSNQPQHF.

The chain employs TRBV2 and TRBJ2-3; possible D gene TRBD2, 5 bases. CDR1 is SNHLY, CDR2 FYNNEI, per germline. The length of the CDR3 is 15 residues. Trimming took 0 bases from V and 1 from J, leaving 8 bases between them. The DNA for the CDR3 is TGTGCCAGCAGTGAAGCTGAGGGTCGCACAGATACGCAGTATTTT. Its protein is CASSEAEGRTDTQYF. The whole variable domain, remainder taken from reference TRBV2 and TRBJ2-3, is EPEVTQTPSHQVTQMGQEVILRCVPISNHLYFYWYRQILGQKVEFLVSFYNNEISEKSEIFDDQFSVERPDGSNFTLKIRSTKLEDSAMYFCASSEAEGRTDTQYFGPGTRLTVL.

V gene TRBV19 combines with J gene TRBJ1-1, with 7 bases fitting TRBD1. The CDR3 contains 15 residues. Germline CDR1 LNHDA, CDR2 SQIVND (reference sequence). V lost 4 bases and J lost 2; bases outside the gene matches: 7. The CDR3 protein is CASSRHRGPNTEAFF. CDR3 nucleotides: TGTGCCAGTAGTAGACACAGGGGCCCAAACACTGAAGCTTTCTTT.

The gene calls are TRBV6-5 and TRBJ2-1, with D possibly being TRBD1 or TRBD2 (5 bases each). Per germline, CDR1 MNHEY and CDR2 SVGAGI. The V end lost 5 bases, the J end lost 5 bases, and 10 bases lay between the germline ends. The CDR3 sequence is 13 residues long. The CDR3 DNA is TGTGCCAGCAGTGGGACGGTGAACAATGAGCAGTTCTTC. This translates into CASSGTVNNEQFF.

This clone was observed once. The CDR3 DNA is TGTGCCAGCAGCTTAGATCGAATAGACAGGTTCTACGAGCAGTACTTC. This sequence encodes CASSLDRIDRFYEQYF. The chain links TRBV11-2 to TRBJ2-7, with a possible D match to TRBD1 (6 bases). The V gene lost 0 bases and the J gene lost 3 bases, with 15 bases spanning the gap. Germline loops: CDR1 SGHAT, CDR2 FQNNGV. This CDR3 has 16 residues. The complete variable domain, with remaining parts taken from reference TRBV11-2 and TRBJ2-7, reads EAGVAQSPRYKIIEKRQSVAFWCNPISGHATLYWYQQILGQGPKLLIQFQNNGVVDDSQLPKDRFSAERLKGVDSTLKIQPAKLEDSAVYLCASSLDRIDRFYEQYFGPGTRLTVT.

About this clone: Distinct nucleotide sequences in the sample also encode this CDR3. This chain links TRBV18 with TRBJ2-7; TRBD1 matches 8 bases. CDR3 length: 14 residues. The V gene's germline CDR1 is KGHSH and CDR2 LQKENI. V was pared by 6 bases and J by 2 bases, with 6 bases of the junction left unmatched. In DNA form, the CDR3 reads TGTGCCAGCTCGACCGGGACAGGAGCCTACGAGCAGTACTTC. Protein sequence: CASSTGTGAYEQYF.

V usage is TRBV2 and J usage is TRBJ2-1, with 8 bases identical to TRBD2. J lost 15 bases, V lost 6 bases, and 10 bases had no gene match. The CDR3 covers 12 residues. The germline V gene has CDR1 SNHLY and CDR2 FYNNEI. The CDR3 sequence: CASRTGGPYLFF. In DNA form, the CDR3 reads TGTGCCAGCAGAACGGGAGGGCCTTATTTGTTCTTC.

This chain uses TRBV30 with TRBJ2-3; 7 bases line up with TRBD1. CDR3 length equals 14 residues. The germline V gene encodes CDR1 GTSNPN and CDR2 SVGIG (reference sequence). Trimming removed 4 bases from V and 0 bases from J; junction bases left unmatched: 4. CDR3 DNA: TGTGCCTGGAACCGGGGACAGAGCACAGATACGCAGTATTTT. Amino acid sequence: CAWNRGQSTDTQYF.

The rearrangement uses TRBV2 and TRBJ2-5; D remains unclear. The germline V and J ends were trimmed by 2 bases and 7 bases, with 8 bases remaining between them. The CDR3 has 12 residues. Per germline, CDR1 SNHLY and CDR2 FYNNEI. The CDR3 loop is CASSESVGTQYF. CDR3 DNA sequence: TGTGCCAGCAGTGAATCAGTGGGGACCCAGTACTTC.

The V gene is TRBV2, the J gene TRBJ2-3; no reliable D call. V dropped 0 bases and J dropped 9 bases, with 13 bases sitting between them. CDR1 is SNHLY and CDR2 is FYNNEI in the germline V gene. The CDR3 is made up of 14 amino acids. The CDR3 spells CASSEANRGDTQYF. The CDR3 bases are TGTGCCAGCAGTGAAGCAAATAGAGGAGACACGCAGTATTTT.

V gene TRBV28 combines with J gene TRBJ2-7; D unclear. The CDR3 length is 14 residues. The germline gives CDR1 MDHEN, CDR2 SYDVKM. Trimming removed 8 bases at V and 5 bases at J, with 19 bases between. The CDR3 DNA sequence: TGTGCCAGCCAGAGTACCCCCCTATCTAACGAGCAGTACTTC. Translation gives CASQSTPLSNEQYF.

V usage is TRBV27 and J usage is TRBJ2-3, with 10 bases matching TRBD2. CDR1 MNHEY and CDR2 SMNVEV come from the germline V gene (reference sequence). This CDR3 has 15 residues. V shed 8 bases and J 2 bases; nucleotides not matched to a gene: 7. In DNA, the CDR3 is TGTGCCAGCCGAGGACTAGCGGCACTCACAGATACGCAGTATTTT. Residues: CASRGLAALTDTQYF.

Remarks on this clone: Additional DNA sequences in this sample encode the identical CDR3. The chain employs TRBV28 and TRBJ1-1; D may be TRBD1 (5 bases). The CDR3 runs to 12 residues. The germline V gene encodes CDR1 MDHEN and CDR2 SYDVKM. V was shortened by 2 bases and J by 5 bases, with 6 bases between the two germline ends. CDR3 in amino acids: CASSLRGTEAFF. CDR3 sequence (DNA): TGTGCCAGCAGTTTAAGGGGAACTGAAGCTTTCTTT.

The gene calls are TRBV11-3 and TRBJ2-2; 9 nucleotides line up with TRBD1. The germline CDR1 and CDR2 sequences are SGHNT and YENEEA. J gave up 7 bases and V 1 base, and 4 bases lay outside the gene matches. The CDR3 length is 15 residues. CDR3 region: CASSLGGTGLGELFF. Written as DNA, the CDR3 is TGTGCCAGCAGCTTAGGAGGGACAGGGCTCGGGGAGCTGTTTTTT.

This clone was recorded only once. The chain employs TRBV14 and TRBJ2-2; 8 bases fit TRBD1. The CDR3 spans 17 residues. Per germline, CDR1 SGHDN and CDR2 FVKESK. V was clipped by 2 bases and J by 1 base; unmatched bases: 6. The CDR3 DNA reads TGTGCCAGCAGCCAACCACGGACAGGGTGGAACACCGGGGAGCTGTTTTTT. Translated: CASSQPRTGWNTGELFF.

The V call is TRBV28, the J call TRBJ1-1; TRBD1 might be the D (6 bases). The germline V gene has CDR1 MDHEN and CDR2 SYDVKM. This CDR3 has 15 residues. V gave up 3 bases and J gave up 0 bases, with 11 bases separating them. This chain's CDR3 is CASSFQDRLNTEAFF. Written as DNA, the CDR3 is TGTGCCAGCAGTTTCCAGGACAGATTGAACACTGAAGCTTTCTTT.

The J gene is TRBJ2-5, the V gene TRBV5-4; 9 nucleotides align to TRBD1. This CDR3 has 15 amino acids. Per the germline V gene, CDR1 is SGHNT and CDR2 is YYREEE (reference sequence). V was pared by 0 bases and J by 5 bases, with 5 bases of the junction left unmatched. In DNA, the CDR3 is TGTGCCAGCAGCTTGGTGGGACAGGGAAGGGAGACCCAGTACTTC. Amino acid sequence: CASSLVGQGRETQYF. Using reference TRBV5-4 and TRBJ2-5 for the parts outside the CDR3, the full variable domain is ETGVTQSPTHLIKTRGQQVTLRCSSQSGHNTVSWYQQALGQGPQFIFQYYREEENGRGNFPPRFSGLQFPNYSSELNVNALELDDSALYLCASSLVGQGRETQYFGPGTRLLVL.

This rearrangement joins TRBV5-1 to TRBJ2-4, with TRBD1 as a possible D gene (6 bases). Trimming pared 3 bases from V and 0 bases from J, leaving 13 bases between. CDR3 length equals 16 residues. Per germline, CDR1 SGHRS and CDR2 YFSETQ. CDR3 region: CASSSGQIIAKNIQYF. Here the CDR3 DNA reads TGCGCCAGCAGCTCCGGACAGATAATAGCCAAAAACATTCAGTACTTC.

The chain combines TRBV2 with TRBJ2-6; D is unclear. This CDR3 region has 15 residues. Germline V lookup: CDR1 SNHLY, CDR2 FYNNEI. V was clipped by 10 bases and J by 0 bases, with 13 bases between them. The CDR3 DNA follows: TGTGCCAACAAAGCCGAAAGCTCTGGGGCCAACGTCCTGACTTTC. It is translated as CANKAESSGANVLTF.

On this clone: Other DNA sequences in this specimen translate into the identical CDR3. CDR3 sequence reads: CASSLGRLSYEQYF. The CDR3 DNA reads as TGCGCCAGCAGCTTGGGACGGCTCTCCTACGAGCAGTACTTC. V usage is TRBV5-1 and J usage is TRBJ2-7; D is unresolved. Looked up from germline, CDR1 is SGHRS and CDR2 is YFSETQ. CDR3 length equals 14 residues. The V gene lost 0 bases and the J gene lost 0 bases, with 7 bases spanning the gap.

This clone was detected once. The rearrangement joins TRBV15 to TRBJ2-1; 9 bases agree with TRBD2. Per the germline V gene, CDR1 is LNHNV and CDR2 is YYDKDF (reference sequence). V lost 3 bases to trimming and J lost 6 bases; unmatched junction nucleotides: 6. This CDR3 contains 15 residues. The CDR3 coding sequence is TGTGCCACCAGCAGTCGTAGCGGGAGTGGCAATGAGCAGTTCTTC. Protein product: CATSSRSGSGNEQFF.

J is TRBJ2-3 and V is TRBV28, with D perhaps TRBD1 or TRBD2 (6 bases each). Between the trimmed V and J ends, which lost 4 bases and 0 bases, there was a span of 23 bases. Germline V gene sequence: CDR1 MDHEN, CDR2 SYDVKM. This CDR3 is 19 amino acids long. For the CDR3, the DNA is TGTGCCAGCAGTTCCCCGGGGGCAGGGCGACTCACTAGCACAGATACGCAGTATTTT. Translated: CASSSPGAGRLTSTDTQYF.

The CDR3 here is CASSLVAGAAYEQYF. CDR3 bases: TGTGCCAGCAGCTTGGTCGCGGGAGCGGCCTACGAGCAGTACTTC. This rearrangement joins TRBV5-8 to TRBJ2-7, with 7 bases that match TRBD2. Germline assignment: CDR1 SGHTS and CDR2 YDEGEE. The CDR3 is 15 residues long. Trimming took 0 bases from V and 2 from J; bases not matched to a gene: 5.

This clone was recorded only once. The gene calls are TRBV6-6 and TRBJ2-2; 8 bases are shared with TRBD2. The CDR3 length is 14 residues. V shed 5 bases and J 5 bases; nucleotides not matched to a gene: 4. In germline, CDR1 is MNHNY, CDR2 SVGAGI (reference sequence). This chain's CDR3 is CASSRTSRTGELFF. The DNA of the CDR3 is TGTGCCAGCAGTCGGACTAGCCGGACCGGGGAGCTGTTTTTT.

This clone was found once. The CDR3 region has the DNA TGTGCCAGAAGCTTGGGGCTAGCGGGATACGAGCAGTACTTC. Encoded protein: CARSLGLAGYEQYF. The gene calls are TRBV5-3 and TRBJ2-7; 9 nucleotides align to TRBD2. TRBV5-3 is reported as an ORF; its role is uncertain. This CDR3 has 14 residues. With 0 bases clipped from V and 4 bases from J, the junction kept 2 bases outside the gene matches.